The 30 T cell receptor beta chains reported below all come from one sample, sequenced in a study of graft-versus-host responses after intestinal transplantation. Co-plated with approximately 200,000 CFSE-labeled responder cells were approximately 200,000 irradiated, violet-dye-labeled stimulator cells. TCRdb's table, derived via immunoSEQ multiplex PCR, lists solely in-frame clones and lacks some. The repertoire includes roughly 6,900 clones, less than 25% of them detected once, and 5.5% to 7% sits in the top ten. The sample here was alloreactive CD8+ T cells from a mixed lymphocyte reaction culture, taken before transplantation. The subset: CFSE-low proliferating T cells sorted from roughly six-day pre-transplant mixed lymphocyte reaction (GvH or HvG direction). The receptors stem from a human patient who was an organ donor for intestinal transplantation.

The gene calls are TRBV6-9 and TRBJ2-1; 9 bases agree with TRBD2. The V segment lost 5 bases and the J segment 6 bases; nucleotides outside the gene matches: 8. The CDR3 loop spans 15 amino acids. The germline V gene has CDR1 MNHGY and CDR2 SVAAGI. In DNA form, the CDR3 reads TGTGCCAGCAGTCCCGTAGCGGGAGTGGCCAATGAGCAGTTCTTC. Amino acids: CASSPVAGVANEQFF.

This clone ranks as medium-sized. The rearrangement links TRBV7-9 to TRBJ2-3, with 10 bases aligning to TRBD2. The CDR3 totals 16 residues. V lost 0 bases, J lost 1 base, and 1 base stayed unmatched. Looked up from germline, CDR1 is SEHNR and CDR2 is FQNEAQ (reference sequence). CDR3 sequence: CASSLALAGGTDTQYF. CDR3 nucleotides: TGTGCCAGCAGCTTAGCGCTAGCGGGGGGCACAGATACGCAGTATTTT.

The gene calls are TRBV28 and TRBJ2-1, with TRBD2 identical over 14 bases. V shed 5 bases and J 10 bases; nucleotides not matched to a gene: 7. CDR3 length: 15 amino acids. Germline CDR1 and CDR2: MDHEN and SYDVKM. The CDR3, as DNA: TGTGCCAGCAGTATGGGACTAGCGGGAGCTTTGGAGCAGTTCTTC. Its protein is CASSMGLAGALEQFF.

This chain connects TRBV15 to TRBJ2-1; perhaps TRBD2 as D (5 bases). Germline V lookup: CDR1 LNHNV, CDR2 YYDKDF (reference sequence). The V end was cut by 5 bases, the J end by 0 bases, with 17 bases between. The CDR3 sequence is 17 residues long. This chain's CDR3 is CATSRNFGVRSYNEQFF. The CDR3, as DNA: TGTGCCACCAGCCGAAACTTCGGGGTTCGCTCCTACAATGAGCAGTTCTTC.

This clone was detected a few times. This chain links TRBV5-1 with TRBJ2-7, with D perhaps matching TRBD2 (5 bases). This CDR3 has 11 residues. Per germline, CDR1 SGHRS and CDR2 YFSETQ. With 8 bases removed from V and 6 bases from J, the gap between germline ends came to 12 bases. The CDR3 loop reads CASALGLEQYF. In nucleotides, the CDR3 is TGCGCCAGTGCCCTAGGACTCGAGCAGTACTTC.

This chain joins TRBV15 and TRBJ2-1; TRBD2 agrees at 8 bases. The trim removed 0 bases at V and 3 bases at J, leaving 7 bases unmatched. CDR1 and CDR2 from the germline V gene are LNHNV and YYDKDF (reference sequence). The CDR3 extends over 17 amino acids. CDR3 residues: CATSREWLAGFYNEQFF. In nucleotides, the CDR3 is TGTGCCACCAGCAGAGAGTGGCTAGCGGGTTTCTACAATGAGCAGTTCTTC.

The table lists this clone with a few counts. The CDR3 protein is CASSYSRASNQPQHF. The CDR3 region has the DNA TGTGCCAGCAGTTACTCGAGGGCATCAAATCAGCCCCAGCATTTT. The chain uses TRBV6-9 and TRBJ1-5; unclear D gene. Germline CDR1 and CDR2: MNHGY and SVAAGI. Trimming removed 3 bases from V and 4 bases from J, with 13 bases in between. The CDR3 has 15 residues.

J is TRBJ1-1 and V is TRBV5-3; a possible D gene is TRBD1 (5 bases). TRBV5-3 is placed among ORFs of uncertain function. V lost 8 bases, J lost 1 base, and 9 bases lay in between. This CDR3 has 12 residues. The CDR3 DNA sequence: TGTGCCAGCAGCACAGGGAACACTGAAGCTTTCTTT. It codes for CASSTGNTEAFF.

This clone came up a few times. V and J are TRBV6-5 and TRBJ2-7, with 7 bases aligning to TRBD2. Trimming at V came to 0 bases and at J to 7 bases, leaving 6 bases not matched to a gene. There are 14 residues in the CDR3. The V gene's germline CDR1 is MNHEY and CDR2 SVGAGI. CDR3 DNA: TGTGCCAGCAGTTACTCAAGCGGGACCCGGGAGCAGTACTTC. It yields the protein CASSYSSGTREQYF.

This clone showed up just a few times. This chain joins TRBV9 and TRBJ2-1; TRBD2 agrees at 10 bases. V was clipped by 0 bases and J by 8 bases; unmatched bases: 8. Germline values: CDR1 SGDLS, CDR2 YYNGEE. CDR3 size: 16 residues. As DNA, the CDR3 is TGTGCCAGCAGCGTAGAGGCTCTAGCGGGAGCCTATGAGCAGTTCTTC. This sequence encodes CASSVEALAGAYEQFF.

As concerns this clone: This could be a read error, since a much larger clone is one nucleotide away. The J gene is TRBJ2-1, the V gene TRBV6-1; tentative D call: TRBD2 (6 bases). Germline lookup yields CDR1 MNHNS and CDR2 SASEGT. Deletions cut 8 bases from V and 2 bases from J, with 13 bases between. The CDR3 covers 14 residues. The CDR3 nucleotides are TGTGCCAGCTCAGTTTGGGAGGCCTACAATGAGCAGTTCTTC. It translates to CASSVWEAYNEQFF.

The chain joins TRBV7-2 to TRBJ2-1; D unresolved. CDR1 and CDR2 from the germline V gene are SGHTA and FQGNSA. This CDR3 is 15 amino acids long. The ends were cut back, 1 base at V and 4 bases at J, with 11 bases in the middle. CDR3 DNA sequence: TGTGCCAGCAGCTTAGTTCTATCCGCTTACAATGAGCAGTTCTTC. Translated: CASSLVLSAYNEQFF.

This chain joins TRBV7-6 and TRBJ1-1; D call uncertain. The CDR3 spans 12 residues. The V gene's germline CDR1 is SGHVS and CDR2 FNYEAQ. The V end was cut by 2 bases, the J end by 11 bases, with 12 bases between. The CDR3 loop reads CASSLMSFLAFF. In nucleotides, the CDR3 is TGTGCCAGCAGCTTAATGAGCTTCTTGGCTTTCTTT.

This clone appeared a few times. Here the CDR3 DNA reads TGTGCCAGCAGTTACGACAGGTCCTATGGCTACACCTTC. Amino acids: CASSYDRSYGYTF. The chain combines TRBV6-5 with TRBJ1-2, with D possibly TRBD1 on 6 matching bases. V was shortened by 2 bases and J by 4 bases, with 8 bases between the two germline ends. The CDR3 totals 13 residues. Germline loops: CDR1 MNHEY, CDR2 SVGAGI.

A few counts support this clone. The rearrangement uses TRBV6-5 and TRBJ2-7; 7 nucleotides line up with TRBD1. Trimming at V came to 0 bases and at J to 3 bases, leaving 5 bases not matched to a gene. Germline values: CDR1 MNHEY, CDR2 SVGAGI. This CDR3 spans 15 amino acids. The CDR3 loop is CASSYSKTGFYEQYF. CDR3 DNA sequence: TGTGCCAGCAGTTACTCGAAGACAGGGTTCTACGAGCAGTACTTC.

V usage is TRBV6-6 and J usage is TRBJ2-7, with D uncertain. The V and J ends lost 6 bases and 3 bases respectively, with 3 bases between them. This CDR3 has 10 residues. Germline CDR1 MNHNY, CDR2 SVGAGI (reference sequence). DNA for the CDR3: TGTGCCAGCAGGGACTACGAGCAGTACTTC. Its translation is CASRDYEQYF.

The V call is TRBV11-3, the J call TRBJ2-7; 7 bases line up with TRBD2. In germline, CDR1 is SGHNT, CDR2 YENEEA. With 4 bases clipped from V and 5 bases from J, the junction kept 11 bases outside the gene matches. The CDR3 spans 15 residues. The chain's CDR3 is CASSSHDWTRDEQYF. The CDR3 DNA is TGTGCCAGCAGCTCACACGACTGGACTAGGGACGAGCAGTACTTC. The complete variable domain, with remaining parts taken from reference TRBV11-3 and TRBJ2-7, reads EAGVVQSPRYKIIEKKQPVAFWCNPISGHNTLYWYLQNLGQGPELLIRYENEEAVDDSQLPKDRFSAERLKGVDSTLKIQPAELGDSAVYLCASSSHDWTRDEQYFGPGTRLTVT.

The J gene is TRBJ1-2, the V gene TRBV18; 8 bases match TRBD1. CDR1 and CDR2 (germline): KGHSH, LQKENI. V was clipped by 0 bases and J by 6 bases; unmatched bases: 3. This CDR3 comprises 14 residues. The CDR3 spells CASSPPGQVNGYTF. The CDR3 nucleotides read TGTGCCAGCTCACCACCGGGACAGGTGAATGGCTACACCTTC.

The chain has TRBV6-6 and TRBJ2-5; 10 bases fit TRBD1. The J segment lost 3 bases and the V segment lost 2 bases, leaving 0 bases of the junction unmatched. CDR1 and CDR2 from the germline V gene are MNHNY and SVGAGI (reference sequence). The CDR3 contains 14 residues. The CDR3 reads CASSYGTGEETQYF. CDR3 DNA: TGTGCCAGCAGTTACGGGACAGGGGAAGAGACCCAGTACTTC.

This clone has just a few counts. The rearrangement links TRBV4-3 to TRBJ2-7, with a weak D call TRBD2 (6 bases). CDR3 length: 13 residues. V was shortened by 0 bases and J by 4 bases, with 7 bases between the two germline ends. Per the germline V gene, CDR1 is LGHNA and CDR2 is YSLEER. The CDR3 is CASSQDRGYEQYF. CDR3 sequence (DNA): TGCGCCAGCAGCCAAGATCGGGGGTACGAGCAGTACTTC.

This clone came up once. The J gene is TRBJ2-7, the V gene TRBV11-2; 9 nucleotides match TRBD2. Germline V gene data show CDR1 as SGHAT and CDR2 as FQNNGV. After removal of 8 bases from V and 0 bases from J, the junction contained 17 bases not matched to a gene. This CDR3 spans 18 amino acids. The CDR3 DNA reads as TGTGCCAGCCGACCAAAGCGGGAGGCCTTTCCCCTCTCCTACGAGCAGTACTTC. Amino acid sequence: CASRPKREAFPLSYEQYF.

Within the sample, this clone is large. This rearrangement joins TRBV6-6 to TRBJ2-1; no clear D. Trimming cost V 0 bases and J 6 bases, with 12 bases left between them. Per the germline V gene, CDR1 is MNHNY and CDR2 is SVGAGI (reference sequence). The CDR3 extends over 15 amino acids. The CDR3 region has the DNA TGTGCCAGCAGTTACTCTTTAGATGTGGGCAATGAGCAGTTCTTC. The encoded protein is CASSYSLDVGNEQFF.

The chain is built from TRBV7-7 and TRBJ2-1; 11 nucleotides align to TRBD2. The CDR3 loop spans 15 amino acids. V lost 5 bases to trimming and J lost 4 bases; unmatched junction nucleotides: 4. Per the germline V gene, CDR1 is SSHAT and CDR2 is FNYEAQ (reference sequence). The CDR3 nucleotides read TGTGCCAGCAGCGAACTAGCGGGAGCGTACAATGAGCAGTTCTTC. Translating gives CASSELAGAYNEQFF.

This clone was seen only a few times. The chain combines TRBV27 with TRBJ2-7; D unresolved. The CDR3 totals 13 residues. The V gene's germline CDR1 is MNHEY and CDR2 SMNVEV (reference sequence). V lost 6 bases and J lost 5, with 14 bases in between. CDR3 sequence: CASSHYPFDEQYF. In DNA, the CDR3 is TGTGCCAGCAGCCACTACCCGTTTGACGAGCAGTACTTC.

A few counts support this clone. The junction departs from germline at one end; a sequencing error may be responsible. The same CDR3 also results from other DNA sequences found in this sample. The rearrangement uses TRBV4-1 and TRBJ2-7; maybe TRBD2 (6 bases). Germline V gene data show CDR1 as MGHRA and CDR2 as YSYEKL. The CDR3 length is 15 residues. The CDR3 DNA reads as TGTGCCAGCAGCCAAGTTTCGGGAGTAGGTTACGAGCAGTACTTC. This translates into CASSQVSGVGYEQYF.

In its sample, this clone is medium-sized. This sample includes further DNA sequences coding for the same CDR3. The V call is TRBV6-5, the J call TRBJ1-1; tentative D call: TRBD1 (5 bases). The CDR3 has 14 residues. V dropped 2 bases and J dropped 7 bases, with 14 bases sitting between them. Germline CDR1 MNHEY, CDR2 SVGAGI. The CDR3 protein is CASSYSFGRDEAFF. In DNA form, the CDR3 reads TGTGCCAGCAGTTACAGTTTCGGCAGGGATGAAGCTTTCTTT.

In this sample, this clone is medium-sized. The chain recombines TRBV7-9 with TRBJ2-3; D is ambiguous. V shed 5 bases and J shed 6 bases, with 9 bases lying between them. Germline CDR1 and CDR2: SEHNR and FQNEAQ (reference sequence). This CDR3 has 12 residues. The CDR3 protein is CASSLTGDTQYF. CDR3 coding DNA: TGTGCCAGCAGCCTAACTGGGGATACGCAGTATTTT.

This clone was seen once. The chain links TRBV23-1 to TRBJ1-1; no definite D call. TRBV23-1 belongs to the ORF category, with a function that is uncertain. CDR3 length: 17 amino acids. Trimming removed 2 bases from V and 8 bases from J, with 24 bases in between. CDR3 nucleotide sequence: TGCGCCAGCAGTCAACCCCGAAGTGCGGGCGCTGGCTGCGAAGCTTTCTTT. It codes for CASSQPRSAGAGCEAFF.

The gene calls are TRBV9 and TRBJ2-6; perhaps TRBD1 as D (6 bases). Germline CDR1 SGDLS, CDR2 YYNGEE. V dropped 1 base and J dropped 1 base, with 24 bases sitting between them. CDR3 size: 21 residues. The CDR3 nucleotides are TGTGCCAGCAGCGTACCCCAAACAGGGAGAACCCCTATTTCTGGGGCCAACGTCCTGACTTTC. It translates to CASSVPQTGRTPISGANVLTF.

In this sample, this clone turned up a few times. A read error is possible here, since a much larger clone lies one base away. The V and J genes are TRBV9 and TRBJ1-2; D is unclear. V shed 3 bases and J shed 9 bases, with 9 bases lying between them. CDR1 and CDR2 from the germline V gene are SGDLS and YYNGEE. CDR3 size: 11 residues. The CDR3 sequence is CASSAPLCYTF. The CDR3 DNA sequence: TGTGCCAGCAGCGCCCCCCTTTGCTACACCTTC.